This T cell receptor beta chain was sequenced for a study of identical twins. Every donor was a healthy Caucasian. TCRdb re-derived calls from the 5' RACE reads in MiXCR, one entry per CDR3 protein. The table shows around 680,000 distinct CDR3 sequences, with over 8.5% occurring only once. The junction had 5 bases not matched to a gene; V was cut back by 1 base and J by 6 bases. The V gene's germline CDR1 is SEHNR and CDR2 FQNEAQ (reference sequence). The CDR3 loop spans 15 amino acids. This clonotype was picked up a small number of times. Its specificity is not known. The study, taken as a whole, reports: The models gave estimates that fell short of the out-of-frame TCR alpha sharing seen in monozygotic twins.

These same data were also listed under a study on yellow fever vaccine responses in identical twins. In that study: Reported findings indicate that twins' vaccine T cell responses seemed partially convergent, partially personalized.

This sequence was found in a young woman in good health. Material: PBMCs. The chain couples TRBV7-9 to TRBJ1-2, with 10 bases fitting TRBD1. The CDR3 region is CASSLEMTGGDGYTF. In DNA form, the CDR3 reads TGTGCCAGCAGCTTAGAAATGACAGGGGGCGATGGCTACACCTTC.